This T cell receptor beta chain was obtained from a study of CD8+CD57+ T cells in acquired aplastic anemia. Genomic DNA was employed as the template in profiling TCR beta VDJ and CDR3. TCRdb called the reads again in MiXCR, with one record for every CDR3 protein. The sample holds around 200,000 distinct CDR3 sequences, about half seen once. This CDR3 spans 15 amino acids. The V gene end was trimmed by 1 base and the J gene end by 7 bases; junction bases not matched to a gene: 10. CDR1 and CDR2 from the germline V gene are SQVTM and ANQGSEA. The sequenced patients had an expansion of CD8+CD57+ cells seen by flow cytometry.

This chain joins TRBV29-1 and TRBJ2-1; 7 bases line up with TRBD2. Sequencing was carried out using sorted CD4+, CD8+, or CD8+CD57+ T cells (not recorded which) from PBMCs. The receptor comes from a human donor with aplastic anemia. The CDR3 spells CSVEASSGARNEQFF. Written as DNA, the CDR3 is TGCAGCGTTGAAGCCTCCAGCGGGGCGAGAAATGAGCAGTTCTTC.